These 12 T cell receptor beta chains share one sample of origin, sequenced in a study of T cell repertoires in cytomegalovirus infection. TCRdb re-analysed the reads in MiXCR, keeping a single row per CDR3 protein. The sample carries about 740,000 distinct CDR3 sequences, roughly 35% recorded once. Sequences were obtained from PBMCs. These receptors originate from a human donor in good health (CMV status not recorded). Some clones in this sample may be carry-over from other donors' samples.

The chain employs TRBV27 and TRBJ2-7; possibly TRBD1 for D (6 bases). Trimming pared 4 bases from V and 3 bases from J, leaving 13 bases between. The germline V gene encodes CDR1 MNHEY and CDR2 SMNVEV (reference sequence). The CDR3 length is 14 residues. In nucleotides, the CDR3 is TGTGCCAGCAGTTACCTGGACAGATTCTACGAGCAGTACTTC. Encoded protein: CASSYLDRFYEQYF.

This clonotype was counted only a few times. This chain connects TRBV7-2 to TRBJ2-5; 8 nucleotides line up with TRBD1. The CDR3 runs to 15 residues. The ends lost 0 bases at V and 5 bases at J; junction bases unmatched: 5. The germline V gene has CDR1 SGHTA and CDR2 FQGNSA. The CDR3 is CASSLAGQGRETQYF. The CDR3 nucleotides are TGTGCCAGCAGCTTAGCCGGACAGGGTAGGGAGACCCAGTACTTC.

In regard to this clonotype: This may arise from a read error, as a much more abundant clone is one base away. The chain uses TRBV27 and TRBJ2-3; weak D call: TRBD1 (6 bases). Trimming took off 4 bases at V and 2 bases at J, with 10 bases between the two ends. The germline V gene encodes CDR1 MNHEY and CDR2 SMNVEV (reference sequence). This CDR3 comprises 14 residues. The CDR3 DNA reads TGTGCCAGCAGTTCCTACAGGGCCACAGATACGCAGTATTTT. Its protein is CASSSYRATDTQYF.

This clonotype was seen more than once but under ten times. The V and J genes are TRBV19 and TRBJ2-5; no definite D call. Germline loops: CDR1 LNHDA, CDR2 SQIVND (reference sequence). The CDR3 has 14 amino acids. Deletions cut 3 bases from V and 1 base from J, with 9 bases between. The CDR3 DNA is TGTGCCAGTAGTATCGTAGCAGGCCAAGAGACCCAGTACTTC. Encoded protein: CASSIVAGQETQYF.

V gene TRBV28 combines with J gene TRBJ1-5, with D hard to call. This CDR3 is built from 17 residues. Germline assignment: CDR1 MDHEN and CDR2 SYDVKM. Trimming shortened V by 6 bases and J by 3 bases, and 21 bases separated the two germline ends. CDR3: CASSPVTGTRFNQPQHF. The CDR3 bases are TGTGCCAGCAGCCCCGTAACGGGCACTAGATTCAATCAGCCCCAGCATTTT. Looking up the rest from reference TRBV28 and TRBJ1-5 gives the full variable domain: DVKVTQSSRYLVKRTGEKVFLECVQDMDHENMFWYRQDPGLGLRLIYFSYDVKMKEKGDIPEGYSVSREKKERFSLILESASTNQTSMYLCASSPVTGTRFNQPQHFGDGTRLSIL.

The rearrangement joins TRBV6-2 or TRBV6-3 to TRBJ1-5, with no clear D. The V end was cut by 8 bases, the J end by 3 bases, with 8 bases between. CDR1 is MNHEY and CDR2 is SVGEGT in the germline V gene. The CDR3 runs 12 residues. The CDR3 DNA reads TGTGCCAGCGGGATCCTCAATCAGCCCCAGCATTTT. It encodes CASGILNQPQHF.

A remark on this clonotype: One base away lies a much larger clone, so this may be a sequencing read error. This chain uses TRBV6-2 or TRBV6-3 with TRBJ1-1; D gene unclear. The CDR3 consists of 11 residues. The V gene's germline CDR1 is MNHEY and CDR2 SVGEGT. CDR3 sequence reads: CASSYESESFF. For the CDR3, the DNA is TGTGCCAGCAGTTACGAAAGTGAATCTTTCTTT.

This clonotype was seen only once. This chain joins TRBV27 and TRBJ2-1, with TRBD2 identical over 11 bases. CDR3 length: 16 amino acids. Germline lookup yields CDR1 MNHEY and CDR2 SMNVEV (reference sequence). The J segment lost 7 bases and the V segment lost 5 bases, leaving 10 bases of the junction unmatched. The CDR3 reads CASSQPRLAGLNEQFF. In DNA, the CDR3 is TGTGCCAGCAGTCAACCGCGACTAGCGGGATTGAATGAGCAGTTCTTC.

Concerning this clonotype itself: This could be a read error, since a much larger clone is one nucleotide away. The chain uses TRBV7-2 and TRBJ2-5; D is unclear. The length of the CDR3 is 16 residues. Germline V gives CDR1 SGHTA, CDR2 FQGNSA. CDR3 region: CASSLEMRLVQEPQYF. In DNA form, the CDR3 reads TGTGCCAGCAGCTTAGAGATGCGACTGGTCCAAGAGCCCCAGTACTTC.

CDR3 bases: TGTGCCAGCAGCCCCACCATTCTGACAGGGGACACTGAAGCTTTCTTT. Amino acids: CASSPTILTGDTEAFF. The chain links TRBV11-1 to TRBJ1-1; 8 nucleotides align to TRBD1. Germline V gene lookup returns CDR1 SGHAT and CDR2 FQDESV (reference sequence). Losses at the gene ends were 5 bases for V and 3 bases for J; bases not matched to a gene: 11. The CDR3 sequence is 16 residues long.

The CDR3 nucleotides are TGTGCCAGCAGCACCCCAGCGGGGGGCTCCTACGAGCAGTACTTC. Its translation: CASSTPAGGSYEQYF. This chain links TRBV11-2 with TRBJ2-7; 9 bases align to TRBD2. The germline V gene encodes CDR1 SGHAT and CDR2 FQNNGV. V dropped 5 bases and J dropped 0; count of bases not matched to a gene: 5. This CDR3 is built from 15 residues.

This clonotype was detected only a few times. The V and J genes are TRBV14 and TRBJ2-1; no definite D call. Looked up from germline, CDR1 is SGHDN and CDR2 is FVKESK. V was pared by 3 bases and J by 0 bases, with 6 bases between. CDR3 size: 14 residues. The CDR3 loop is CASSHPNSYNEQFF. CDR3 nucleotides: TGTGCCAGCAGCCACCCCAACTCCTACAATGAGCAGTTCTTC. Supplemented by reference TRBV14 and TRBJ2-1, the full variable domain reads EAGVTQFPSHSVIEKGQTVTLRCDPISGHDNLYWYRRVMGKEIKFLLHFVKESKQDESGMPNNRFLAERTGGTYSTLKVQPAELEDSGVYFCASSHPNSYNEQFFGPGTRLTVL.